Listed here are 23 T cell receptor beta chains from one sample, sequenced in a study of human T cells and chemical hapten exposure. Time point here: pre-sensitization, week 0. Indicated treatment: therapeutic diphenylcyclopropenone sensitization with weekly scalp DPC. TCRdb re-called the RACE reads with MiXCR, one entry per CDR3 protein. The repertoire holds 150,000 to 200,000 distinct CDR3 sequences, with roughly 30% as singletons. The sequencing used whole blood, collected in connection with sensitization to the hapten diphenylcyclopropenone (DPC). The receptors were gathered from a woman in her twenties or thirties with alopecia areata. Some clones in this sample may be carry-over from other donors' samples.

The V gene is TRBV7-2, the J gene TRBJ2-3; D is unresolved. This CDR3 has 15 amino acids. The germline gives CDR1 SGHTA, CDR2 FQGNSA. Between the trimmed V and J ends, which lost 3 bases and 1 base, there was a span of 11 bases. This chain's CDR3 is CASSFYSPGTDTQYF. The CDR3 DNA follows: TGTGCCAGCAGCTTCTATAGTCCGGGCACAGATACGCAGTATTTT.

The V call is TRBV9, the J call TRBJ2-7, with 7 bases lining up with TRBD1. The length of the CDR3 is 16 residues. CDR1 and CDR2 (germline): SGDLS, YYNGEE. Trimming at V came to 3 bases and at J to 4 bases, leaving 13 bases not matched to a gene. The CDR3 sequence: CASSDGQDHLSYEQYF. DNA of the CDR3: TGTGCCAGCAGCGACGGACAGGACCATTTGTCGTACGAGCAGTACTTC.

V is TRBV29-1 and J is TRBJ2-1; 15 nucleotides agree with TRBD2. This CDR3 has 14 amino acids. Trimming at V came to 6 bases and at J to 8 bases, leaving 5 bases not matched to a gene. CDR1 SQVTM and CDR2 ANQGSEA come from the germline V gene. DNA of the CDR3: TGCAGCGTCGGGACTAGCGGGGGGTCCGATGAGCAGTTCTTC. Protein: CSVGTSGGSDEQFF.

The gene calls are TRBV6-5 and TRBJ2-7; a possible D gene is TRBD2 (6 bases). V was shortened by 0 bases and J by 7 bases, with 19 bases between the two germline ends. Germline V CDR1 and CDR2: MNHEY, SVGAGI. The CDR3 is made up of 16 amino acids. CDR3 region: CASSYSRRGKVGEQYF. The CDR3 DNA follows: TGTGCCAGCAGTTACTCGAGACGCGGGAAGGTAGGAGAGCAGTACTTC.

This chain links TRBV5-4 with TRBJ1-6, with 8 positions matching TRBD1. The V segment lost 4 bases and the J segment 9 bases; nucleotides outside the gene matches: 6. The CDR3 covers 14 residues. Looked up from germline, CDR1 is SGHNT and CDR2 is YYREEE (reference sequence). CDR3: CASSPGQGTSPLHF. As DNA, the CDR3 is TGTGCCAGCAGCCCAGGACAGGGAACTTCACCCCTCCACTTT.

The sample holds one count of this clonotype. The chain joins TRBV28 to TRBJ2-2; TRBD1 aligns across 7 bases. This CDR3 has 15 residues. The germline V gene encodes CDR1 MDHEN and CDR2 SYDVKM. J gave up 4 bases and V 3 bases, and 5 bases lay outside the gene matches. The CDR3 is CASSFRDRVTGELFF. As DNA, the CDR3 is TGTGCCAGCAGTTTTCGGGACAGAGTCACCGGGGAGCTGTTTTTT.

This clonotype was counted only a few times. CDR3 bases: TGTGCCAGCAGCGCGAGGGGGGGGACAGAGCAGTACTTC. It is translated as CASSARGGTEQYF. The chain carries TRBV9 and TRBJ2-7; D might be TRBD2 (7 bases). V was pared by 3 bases and J by 7 bases, with 14 bases between. Germline CDR1 reads SGDLS; CDR2 reads YYNGEE. This CDR3 region has 13 residues.

A few counts support this clonotype. The chain is built from TRBV29-1 and TRBJ1-1; D not resolved. Trimming pared 4 bases from V and 3 bases from J, leaving 6 bases between. The germline V gene encodes CDR1 SQVTM and CDR2 ANQGSEA. CDR3 length: 11 amino acids. CDR3 sequence: CSVVGYTEAFF. CDR3 sequence (DNA): TGCAGCGTTGTTGGCTACACTGAAGCTTTCTTT. Combining the CDR3 with reference TRBV29-1 and TRBJ1-1 gives the whole variable domain SAVISQKPSRDICQRGTSLTIQCQVDSQVTMMFWYRQQPGQSLTLIATANQGSEATYESGFVIDKFPISRPNLTFSTLTVSNMSPEDSSIYLCSVVGYTEAFFGQGTRLTVV.

This clonotype has a handful of counts. CDR3 region: CASSPPRGQGQETQYF. The CDR3, as DNA: TGTGCCAGCTCACCACCGCGGGGTCAGGGGCAAGAGACCCAGTACTTC. The J gene is TRBJ2-5, the V gene TRBV18; the D call may be TRBD1 or TRBD2 (6 bases each). V dropped 0 bases and J dropped 2 bases, with 13 bases sitting between them. CDR3 size: 16 residues. Germline V CDR1 and CDR2: KGHSH, LQKENI.

This clonotype appeared a few times. This sequence joins TRBV6-6 and TRBJ2-3, with TRBD2 matching over 14 bases. Trimming cost V 6 bases and J 1 base; bases outside gene matches: 6. The CDR3 sequence is 17 residues long. The germline CDR1 and CDR2 sequences are MNHNY and SVGAGI (reference sequence). CDR3 bases: TGTGCCAGCAGGGGGACTAGCGGGGGCCAGCGCACAGATACGCAGTATTTT. Residues: CASRGTSGGQRTDTQYF.

This clonotype was detected a few times. V gene TRBV6-5 combines with J gene TRBJ2-7, with 11 bases identical to TRBD2. The junction had 8 bases not matched to a gene; V was cut back by 4 bases and J by 3 bases. This CDR3 is 16 amino acids long. CDR1 is MNHEY and CDR2 is SVGAGI in the germline V gene. CDR3 in amino acids: CASSWFTSGSFYEQYF. The CDR3 coding sequence is TGTGCCAGCAGTTGGTTCACTAGCGGGAGCTTCTACGAGCAGTACTTC.

The chain couples TRBV28 to TRBJ1-1; D remains unclear. Trimming shortened V by 2 bases and J by 3 bases, and 10 bases separated the two germline ends. This CDR3 spans 14 amino acids. Germline CDR1 is MDHEN and CDR2 is SYDVKM. The CDR3 sequence: CASSLEIGYTEAFF. CDR3 nucleotide sequence: TGTGCCAGCAGTTTAGAAATTGGGTACACTGAAGCTTTCTTT.

V is TRBV29-1 and J is TRBJ1-1; D gene uncertain. CDR1 is SQVTM and CDR2 is ANQGSEA in the germline V gene. V was trimmed by 3 bases and J by 0 bases, leaving 11 bases between them. CDR3 size: 14 residues. As DNA, the CDR3 is TGCAGCGTTGATAAGTACGGGGTGAACACTGAAGCTTTCTTT. It encodes CSVDKYGVNTEAFF.

This clonotype was seen a few times. V usage is TRBV7-3 and J usage is TRBJ2-2, with TRBD1 as a possible D gene (6 bases). The CDR3 extends over 16 amino acids. Germline CDR1 and CDR2: SGHTA and FQGTGA. Trimming pared 3 bases from V and 2 bases from J, leaving 13 bases between. The CDR3, as DNA: TGTGCCAGCAGCTTGGAAGCAGGGGCCAACACCGGGGAGCTGTTTTTT. It is translated as CASSLEAGANTGELFF.

The V and J genes are TRBV28 and TRBJ1-5; tentative D call: TRBD1 (5 bases). Trimming cost V 7 bases and J 6 bases, with 19 bases left between them. Germline V gives CDR1 MDHEN, CDR2 SYDVKM. The CDR3 is 15 amino acids. Written as DNA, the CDR3 is TGTGCCAGCAACCTCCTTTTGGGGGTGGGTCAGCCCCAGCATTTT. Translated, it gives CASNLLLGVGQPQHF.

This chain connects TRBV11-2 to TRBJ1-1, with TRBD1 matching over 7 bases. Germline CDR1 reads SGHAT; CDR2 reads FQNNGV. Trimming cost V 5 bases and J 1 base; bases outside gene matches: 4. This CDR3 has 14 residues. CDR3 amino acids: CASSNRDRNTEAFF. The CDR3 DNA reads as TGTGCCAGCAGCAACCGGGACAGGAACACTGAAGCTTTCTTT.

In DNA form, the CDR3 reads TGCGCCAGCAGCGTGGGACTAGCGGGAGTTGGTGAGCAGTTCTTC. Translation: CASSVGLAGVGEQFF. This sequence joins TRBV5-1 and TRBJ2-1; 14 nucleotides line up with TRBD2. The ends lost 4 bases at V and 9 bases at J; junction bases unmatched: 6. Germline V gene lookup returns CDR1 SGHRS and CDR2 YFSETQ. This CDR3 spans 15 amino acids.

This clonotype showed up just a few times. The J gene is TRBJ2-1, the V gene TRBV29-1; D remains ambiguous. The CDR3 runs 14 residues. Germline V gene sequence: CDR1 SQVTM, CDR2 ANQGSEA. Trimming left V 7 bases short and J 2 bases short, with 15 bases between. The CDR3 sequence is CSASLEVAYNEQFF. In nucleotides, the CDR3 is TGCAGCGCTTCCTTAGAGGTCGCCTACAATGAGCAGTTCTTC.

This clonotype came up a few times. The rearrangement uses TRBV7-2 and TRBJ1-2; no reliable D call. The CDR3 totals 14 residues. The germline V and J ends were trimmed by 0 bases and 2 bases, with 7 bases remaining between them. Germline V lookup: CDR1 SGHTA, CDR2 FQGNSA. This CDR3 is CASSLAWENYGYTF. In DNA form, the CDR3 reads TGTGCCAGCAGCTTAGCCTGGGAAAACTATGGCTACACCTTC.

The chain is built from TRBV28 and TRBJ1-2; D unclear. Germline assignment: CDR1 MDHEN and CDR2 SYDVKM. CDR3 length equals 14 residues. V was shortened by 2 bases and J by 4 bases, with 11 bases between the two germline ends. DNA for the CDR3: TGTGCCAGCAGTTTAAGCGGGGAGGTCTATGGCTACACCTTC. Its protein product is CASSLSGEVYGYTF.

This sequence joins TRBV29-1 and TRBJ2-1; 7 bases match TRBD2. Losses at the gene ends were 8 bases for V and 4 bases for J; bases not matched to a gene: 11. CDR3 size: 14 residues. Germline V lookup: CDR1 SQVTM, CDR2 ANQGSEA. CDR3 in DNA: TGCAGCTTCTCACTAGCGCTCATATACAATGAGCAGTTCTTC. Its protein is CSFSLALIYNEQFF.

The chain couples TRBV3-1 to TRBJ2-2, with 8 bases aligning to TRBD2. V lost 5 bases to trimming and J lost 7 bases; unmatched junction nucleotides: 6. This CDR3 is built from 14 residues. Germline V gene sequence: CDR1 LGHDT, CDR2 YNNKEL (reference sequence). This CDR3 reads CASSSSGSFGELFF. The CDR3 coding sequence is TGTGCCAGCAGCTCCAGCGGGAGCTTCGGGGAGCTGTTTTTT. Variable domain in full (rest from reference TRBV3-1 and TRBJ2-2): DTAVSQTPKYLVTQMGNDKSIKCEQNLGHDTMYWYKQDSKKFLKIMFSYNNKELIINETVPNRFSPKSPDKAHLNLHINSLELGDSAVYFCASSSSGSFGELFFGEGSRLTVL.

The chain links TRBV9 to TRBJ2-3; D not certain. The CDR3 totals 14 residues. The ends were cut back, 0 bases at V and 2 bases at J, with 7 bases in the middle. The germline V gene encodes CDR1 SGDLS and CDR2 YYNGEE. CDR3 in DNA: TGTGCCAGCAGCGTAGCTACGCCCACAGATACGCAGTATTTT. This gives the protein CASSVATPTDTQYF.